The sequence of this TCR beta chain was determined in a study of shared clonotypes between healthy human individuals. In the study overall: Used for every donor were three CD4 naive, three CD4 memory, two CD8 naive and one CD8 memory plate. General study points: When compared with the clonotypes that were shared by all four sorted-subset donors, the non-shared clonotypes turned out to have lower generation probabilities.

Repertoires were generated with immunoSEQ multiplex PCR, while TCRdb's copy carries only in-frame clones and drops some. Among about 1 million clones listed, around 76% were seen once. Trimming took 5 bases from V and 2 from J, leaving 19 bases between them. CDR1 and CDR2 (germline): SEHNR, FQNEAQ (reference sequence). This CDR3 contains 16 residues. As concerns this clone: Its antigen is as yet unknown.

The chain uses TRBV7-9 and TRBJ2-7, with D tentatively TRBD1 (5 bases). The TCR comes from a man between 18 and 35 years old in good health. The source material was memory CD4+ T cells sorted from blood. The subset was: CD45RA-negative fraction. CDR3 in amino acids: CASSDQVWGGTYEQYF. In nucleotides, the CDR3 is TGTGCCAGCAGCGACCAGGTATGGGGCGGAACCTACGAGCAGTACTTC.